This T cell receptor beta chain was captured in a study of blood T cell repertoires in COVID-19. On the study more broadly: The samples span acute and convalescent COVID-19 from the United States, Italy and Spain.

Produced via immunoSEQ multiplex PCR; TCRdb's table is partial and in-frame only. The profile shows a few hundred thousand clones, roughly 89% of them singletons. Germline V gene sequence: CDR1 SEHNR, CDR2 FQNEAQ (reference sequence). V lost 5 bases and J lost 2; bases outside the gene matches: 7. The CDR3 contains 15 residues. Enrolled through a virtual design, the participants were between 18 and 89 years of age and came from 24 US areas. Recovered participants had two consecutive negative NP/OP PCR tests, healthcare professional clearance, or symptom resolution. This clone occurred once. This receptor was obtained from a woman between 18 and 30 years old who had recovered from COVID-19. The chain couples TRBV7-9 to TRBJ2-5, with TRBD2 identical over 8 bases. Sequenced: PBMCs or T cells enriched from blood (not recorded which). The CDR3 is CASSPTGTRQETQYF. The CDR3, as DNA: TGTGCCAGCAGCCCAACTGGGACTAGGCAAGAGACCCAGTACTTC.